Described below is a single T cell receptor beta chain sequence and its context. Its antigen is not yet known. No much larger clonotype is one base removed from it; base qualities were not supplied. The data were taken from a study of graft-versus-host responses after intestinal transplantation (dated by TCRdb to the early 2020s). With regard to the full study: Multivisceral, liver-intestinal, or isolated intestinal transplants were received by the recipients. All recipients received anti-thymocyte globulin induction followed by maintenance tacrolimus and steroids for three to four years. After intestinal transplantation, graft-versus-host and host-versus-graft alloreactive T cell clones were followed in the graft, circulation and bone marrow using bulk TCR-beta CDR3 sequencing. To identify alloreactive clones, pre-transplant mixed lymphocyte reaction products were sequenced and then compared with unstimulated pre-transplant donor and recipient T cells. Of the 20 to 25 intestinal transplant recipients enrolled in the cohort, one of whom was a retransplant, a few patients without pretransplant specimens were excluded. A peak of at least 4% donor T cells among recipient peripheral blood mononuclear cells was the definition used for donor T cell macrochimerism. Samples from a few later patients were sequenced in-house on an Illumina MiSeq with MiXCR processing rather than by the commercial service.

The CDR3 has 15 amino acids, counting the end cysteine and phenylalanine. The read is trimmed to its CDR3 DNA, 45 bases read in frame from base 1. The CDR1 and CDR2 encoded by the germline V gene (reference sequence) are LNHDA and SQIVND. Trimmed from V: 8 bases; trimmed from J: 0 bases; junction bases lacking a gene match: 7. Blood samples were collected up to 4 times in the first month after transplant and then at least monthly when available. Receptors were amplified or captured by the immunoSEQ multiplex PCR assay. Adaptive Biotechnologies carried out high-throughput TCR-beta CDR3 sequencing of genomic DNA for most patients. The study's processing was this. TCR sequencing data were retrieved from Adaptive's ImmunoSEQ software for roughly 20 patients, whereas a few other patients were processed with MiXCR and VDJtools. CDR3 nucleotide sequences shared between donor and recipient were removed because their origin could not be assigned. Alloreactive clones required at least 2-fold expansion over unstimulated cells and minimum CFSE-low frequency of 0.002% (template counts) or 0.001% (read counts). Clones detected in sequenced pre-transplant spleen, lymph node, or MLR CFSE-low populations of the donor or recipient were defined as mappable. Cumulative frequency of alloreactive clones was calculated as a percentage of all sequences weighted by copy number. In TCRdb, the immuneACCESS table is reduced to in-frame sequences with V and J assigned. These tables do not hold every clone; where another copy was compared, an unresolved V gene accounts for under half, and the others remain unexplained. The V and J calls and clone size were taken over from that table, and D and trimming were inferred from the DNA. Counted in this sample were 45,000 or so clones; about 91% of them appeared once. Approximately 4% of the sample is taken by the ten largest.

Study-level results and caveats: The conclusions were limited by the relatively low number and heterogeneity of the intestinal transplant patients. GvH clones were detected in recipient bone marrow, and some appeared earlier in ileal mucosa or blood, consistent with an intestinal mucosal origin. Patients with donor T cell macrochimerism had high GvH to HvG T cell clonal ratios in their allografts. Peak levels of circulating GvH clones were associated with declines in HvG clones early after transplant.

The sequence derives from a human patient who received an intestinal transplant, so some T cells may come from the graft donor. Material: PBMCs, obtained 524 days after transplant. This chain is built from TRBV19 and TRBJ2-1; TRBD2 fits 7 bases in the junction. The CDR3: CASQTSSDSYNEQFF. The bases read TGTGCCAGTCAGACTAGCTCTGACTCCTACAATGAGCAGTTCTTC.